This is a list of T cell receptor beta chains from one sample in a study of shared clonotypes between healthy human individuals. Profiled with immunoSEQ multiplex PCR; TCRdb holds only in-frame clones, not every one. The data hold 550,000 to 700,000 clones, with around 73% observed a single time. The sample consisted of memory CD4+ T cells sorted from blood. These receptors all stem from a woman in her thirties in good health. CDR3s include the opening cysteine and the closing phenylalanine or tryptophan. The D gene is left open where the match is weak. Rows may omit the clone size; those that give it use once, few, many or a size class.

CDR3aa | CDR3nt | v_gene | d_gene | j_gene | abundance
CASMATWDTEAFF | TGTGCCAGCATGGCTACCTGGGACACTGAAGCTTTCTTT | TRBV2 | - | TRBJ1-1 | -
CASSEPGLGFNEQFF | TGTGCCAGCAGTGAACCGGGACTAGGTTTTAATGAGCAGTTCTTC | TRBV27 | TRBD2 | TRBJ2-1 | few
CASSQQGGQETQYF | TGTGCCAGCTCACAACAGGGGGGACAAGAGACCCAGTACTTC | TRBV18 | TRBD1 | TRBJ2-5 | -
CASRAGTRMGSEQFF | TGTGCCAGCAGGGCCGGGACTAGAATGGGGAGTGAGCAGTTCTTC | TRBV6-5 | TRBD2 | TRBJ2-1 | -
CASNRDRGSYEQYF | TGTGCCAGCAACAGGGACAGGGGCTCCTACGAGCAGTACTTC | TRBV11-2 | TRBD1 | TRBJ2-7 | -
CASSRTGALWNEQFF | TGTGCCAGCAGCAGAACAGGGGCTTTATGGAATGAGCAGTTCTTC | TRBV25-1 | TRBD1 | TRBJ2-1 | few
CASSSRPGQFYGYTF | TGTGCCAGCAGCTCCCGCCCCGGACAGTTCTATGGCTACACCTTC | TRBV7-3 | - | TRBJ1-2 | -
CASRRTGGYTGELFF | TGTGCCAGCAGACGGACAGGGGGCTACACCGGGGAGCTGTTTTTT | TRBV7-2 | TRBD1 | TRBJ2-2 | once
CASSRQRQGSYEQYF | TGCGCCAGCAGCCGCCAACGACAGGGCTCCTACGAGCAGTACTTC | TRBV4-1 | TRBD1 | TRBJ2-7 | -
CASSTDLKETQYF | TGCGCCAGCAGCACGGACCTGAAGGAGACCCAGTACTTC | TRBV5-1 | - | TRBJ2-5 | -
CASSTPRTAPSTDTQYF | TGTGCCAGCAGTACCCCCCGGACAGCCCCTAGCACAGATACGCAGTATTTT | TRBV25-1 | - | TRBJ2-3 | -
CASSLGQTNEKLFF | TGTGCCAGCAGTCTCGGACAGACTAATGAAAAACTGTTTTTT | TRBV14 | - | TRBJ1-4 | -
CASSLGGFGLSEAFF | TGTGCCAGCAGTTTGGGGGGATTCGGGCTTTCTGAAGCTTTCTTT | TRBV28 | - | TRBJ1-1 | -
CASSLDQNTGELFF | TGCGCCAGCAGCCTGGATCAGAACACCGGGGAGCTGTTTTTT | TRBV5-1 | - | TRBJ2-2 | few
CASSLNGRGEYEQYF | TGTGCCAGCAGCTTGAATGGCAGGGGGGAATACGAGCAGTACTTC | TRBV5-6 | - | TRBJ2-7 | few
CSVELSGSGTDTQYF | TGCAGCGTTGAATTGTCGGGAAGCGGCACAGATACGCAGTATTTT | TRBV29-1 | - | TRBJ2-3 | -
CASSVATPVALAGANVLTF | TGTGCCAGCAGCGTAGCTACTCCCGTCGCGTTGGCTGGGGCCAACGTCCTGACTTTC | TRBV9 | - | TRBJ2-6 | once
CASSLVGGVYEQYF | TGTGCCAGCAGCTTAGTAGGAGGAGTATACGAGCAGTACTTC | TRBV13 | - | TRBJ2-7 | -
CASQTGRNGYTF | TGTGCCAGTCAAACAGGGCGGAATGGCTACACCTTC | TRBV28 | - | TRBJ1-2 | -
CASSVQGANYGYTF | TGTGCCAGCAGCGTACAGGGGGCCAACTATGGCTACACCTTC | TRBV2 | TRBD1 | TRBJ1-2 | -
CSPSGDTQYF | TGCAGCCCTTCGGGAGATACGCAGTATTTT | TRBV20-1 | - | TRBJ2-3 | -
CASTELSSGNTIYF | TGTGCCAGTACTGAACTGAGCTCTGGAAACACCATATATTTT | TRBV19 | - | TRBJ1-3 | -
CASSIGWGTGSGSEAFF | TGTGCCAGTAGTATCGGGTGGGGGACAGGGAGCGGCAGTGAAGCTTTCTTT | TRBV19 | TRBD1 | TRBJ1-1 | -
CAWSVPALNTEAFF | TGTGCCTGGAGTGTACCCGCCTTGAACACTGAAGCTTTCTTT | TRBV30 | - | TRBJ1-1 | -
CASSYVGRVDTGELFF | TGTGCCAGCAGTTACGTCGGTCGCGTGGACACCGGGGAGCTGTTTTTT | TRBV27 | - | TRBJ2-2 | -
CASKHAGTGYGYTF | TGTGCCAGCAAACACGCTGGGACAGGTTATGGCTACACCTTC | TRBV28 | TRBD1 | TRBJ1-2 | once
CASSDEGYWTVSYEQYF | TGCGCCAGCAGTGATGAGGGTTACTGGACAGTCTCCTACGAGCAGTACTTC | TRBV10-2 | - | TRBJ2-7 | -
CASSLLGSGGYEQYF | TGCGCCAGCAGCTTGTTGGGTTCCGGGGGCTACGAGCAGTACTTC | TRBV5-1 | - | TRBJ2-7 | -
CASSPDYEQYF | TGTGCCAGCTCACCAGATTACGAGCAGTACTTC | TRBV18 | - | TRBJ2-7 | -
CSVASGHQETQYF | TGCAGCGTGGCGAGTGGGCACCAAGAGACCCAGTACTTC | TRBV29-1 | - | TRBJ2-5 | -
CASSPRETGATFGYGYTF | TGTGCCAGCTCACCACGGGAAACAGGAGCTACGTTTGGCTATGGCTACACCTTC | TRBV18 | - | TRBJ1-2 | -
CASSQDTTWDEQFF | TGTGCCAGCAGCCAAGATACCACCTGGGATGAGCAGTTCTTC | TRBV4-2 | - | TRBJ2-1 | -
CASSFSWTLGGSGRSEQYF | TGCGCCAGCAGCTTTAGTTGGACCCTGGGAGGTAGCGGGAGGAGTGAGCAGTACTTC | TRBV5-1 | TRBD2 | TRBJ2-7 | -
CASSLTRARAGANVLTF | TGTGCCAGCAGCCTTACGAGGGCACGTGCTGGGGCCAACGTCCTGACTTTC | TRBV5-6 | - | TRBJ2-6 | once
CASSGQGVSNQPQHF | TGTGCCAGCAGTGGCCAGGGCGTTAGCAATCAGCCCCAGCATTTT | TRBV6-1 | - | TRBJ1-5 | -
CASSLASSSYEQYF | TGTGCCAGCAGTTTAGCCTCTAGTTCCTACGAGCAGTACTTC | TRBV2 | - | TRBJ2-7 | -
CASSLGTSLVGNEQFF | TGTGCCAGCAGCTTGGGAACTAGTTTAGTGGGCAATGAGCAGTTCTTC | TRBV5-8 | - | TRBJ2-1 | -
CASSYAADTQYF | TGTGCCAGCAGTTACGCAGCAGATACGCAGTATTTT | TRBV6-5 | - | TRBJ2-3 | many
CASSPGTGRWEQYF | TGTGCCAGCAGTCCCGGGACCGGGCGGTGGGAGCAGTACTTC | TRBV28 | - | TRBJ2-7 | -
CASSHHQTGRGDTQYF | TGTGCCAGCAGTCACCATCAGACAGGGCGGGGAGATACGCAGTATTTT | TRBV27 | - | TRBJ2-3 | once
CASSSRRGYNEKLFF | TGTGCCAGCAGTTCCCGACGGGGATATAATGAAAAACTGTTTTTT | TRBV27 | - | TRBJ1-4 | -
CASRNYWQASYEQYF | TGCGCCAGCAGAAATTATTGGCAGGCCTCCTACGAGCAGTACTTC | TRBV5-1 | - | TRBJ2-7 | -
CASREDRALGYTF | TGTGCCAGCAGGGAGGACAGGGCCCTTGGCTACACCTTC | TRBV2 | TRBD1 | TRBJ1-2 | -
CASSHRGGEQYF | TGTGCCAGCAGCCACAGGGGGGGCGAGCAGTACTTC | TRBV5-7 | - | TRBJ2-7 | few
CASTAETGGFISYGYTF | TGTGCCAGTACCGCTGAGACAGGGGGCTTTATCTCCTATGGCTACACCTTC | TRBV19 | TRBD1 | TRBJ1-2 | -
CASSVGLGYRFDNEQFF | TGTGCCAGCAGCGTAGGATTGGGCTATCGATTCGACAATGAGCAGTTCTTC | TRBV9 | - | TRBJ2-1 | -
CASSLSSSYNEQFF | TGCGCCAGCAGCTTGTCGAGCTCCTACAATGAGCAGTTCTTC | TRBV5-1 | - | TRBJ2-1 | few
CAISGADRGGYEQYF | TGTGCCATCAGTGGAGCAGACAGGGGGGGCTACGAGCAGTACTTC | TRBV10-3 | TRBD1 | TRBJ2-7 | many
CSVGGFLGLNTEAFF | TGCAGCGTTGGGGGCTTTTTGGGGTTGAACACTGAAGCTTTCTTT | TRBV29-1 | - | TRBJ1-1 | -